Below are 20 T cell receptor beta chains sequenced from a single sample in a study of immune heterogeneity within non-small cell lung tumors. Bulk tumor genomic DNA was the template, and each sample received around 650 ng. Collection of several biopsies per primary tumor, spaced far apart, took place during surgery. Undergoing curative surgery were patients whose non-small cell lung cancer was untreated and newly diagnosed. A first 10-cycle multiplex round used 32 V-gene and 13 J-gene primers on TCR beta CDR3. MiXCR was run by TCRdb on the multiplex PCR reads, yielding one entry per CDR3 protein. The profile shows 2,500 to 3,000 distinct CDR3 sequences, 25% to 30% of them singletons. The sequenced sample was lung tumor tissue. Every receptor here comes from a man in his fifties or sixties with non-small cell lung cancer.

In its sample, this clonotype ranks as medium-sized. V and J are TRBV6-1 and TRBJ2-2; D gene uncertain. V shed 8 bases and J shed 0 bases, with 10 bases lying between them. The germline V gene encodes CDR1 MNHNS and CDR2 SASEGT. The CDR3 consists of 14 residues. CDR3 nucleotide sequence: TGTGCCAGCTTCGGCACAACGAACACCGGGGAGCTGTTTTTT. The encoded protein is CASFGTTNTGELFF.

A word on this clonotype: A much larger clone differs from this one at a single base, so this may be a read error. This rearrangement joins TRBV5-1 to TRBJ1-1; D may be TRBD1 (5 bases). Germline V CDR1 and CDR2: SGHRS, YFSETQ. V gave up 5 bases and J gave up 4 bases, with 18 bases separating them. The CDR3 extends over 15 amino acids. CDR3 bases: TGCGCCAGCAGTAGTGCTACAGGCGAGGGCACTGAAGCTTTCTTT. Protein: CASSSATGEGTEAFF. The full variable domain, rest sourced from reference TRBV5-1 and TRBJ1-1, is KAGVTQTPRYLIKTRGQQVTLSCSPISGHRSVSWYQQTPGQGLQFLFEYFSETQRNKGNFPGRFSGRQFSNSRSEMNVSTLELGDSALYLCASSSATGEGTEAFFGQGTRLTVV.

This clonotype ranks as medium-sized (0.01 to 0.1%). The chain joins TRBV29-1 to TRBJ2-7, with D perhaps matching TRBD2 (6 bases). The CDR3 spans 13 residues. The germline CDR1 and CDR2 sequences are SQVTM and ANQGSEA. Trimming removed 3 bases at V and 7 bases at J, with 16 bases between. The CDR3 is CSVDKGRTGEQYF. CDR3 nucleotides: TGCAGCGTTGATAAGGGGAGGACGGGGGAGCAGTACTTC.

This clonotype is deemed medium-sized. The CDR3 sequence is CASSPRVLQVLGYTF. The CDR3 DNA reads as TGTGCCAGCTCACCACGTGTCTTACAGGTCCTTGGCTACACCTTC. J is TRBJ1-2 and V is TRBV18; D is perhaps TRBD1 (5 bases). CDR1 and CDR2 (germline): KGHSH, LQKENI. The V gene lost 1 base and the J gene lost 7 bases, with 16 bases spanning the gap. This CDR3 spans 15 amino acids.

By proportion, this clonotype is medium-sized. V and J are TRBV4-2 and TRBJ1-1; 7 nucleotides match TRBD1. V was clipped by 6 bases and J by 0 bases; unmatched bases: 4. Germline V CDR1 and CDR2: LGHNA, YNFKEQ. The length of the CDR3 is 14 residues. The CDR3 sequence is CASREQGLNTEAFF. The CDR3 bases are TGTGCCAGCAGGGAACAGGGGTTGAACACTGAAGCTTTCTTT.

This clonotype is medium-sized. The chain recombines TRBV11-1 with TRBJ2-5; the D gene could be TRBD1 or TRBD2 (5 bases each). V lost 5 bases and J 2 bases, leaving 21 bases between the germline ends. The CDR3 spans 17 residues. Per the germline V gene, CDR1 is SGHAT and CDR2 is FQDESV (reference sequence). CDR3 in DNA: TGTGCCAGCAGCCGAGACAACCGGGACCGGCAACAAGAGACCCAGTACTTC. Its protein product is CASSRDNRDRQQETQYF.

A note on this clonotype: A read error may explain this, as a much larger clone is one base away. Given the absence of the conserved phenylalanine or tryptophan at the CDR3 end, a read error is likely. The chain combines TRBV19 with TRBJ1-2; TRBD1 matches at 10 bases. The J segment lost 6 bases and the V segment lost 4 bases, leaving 5 bases of the junction unmatched. The CDR3 loop spans 14 amino acids. The germline CDR1 and CDR2 sequences are LNHDA and SQIVND (reference sequence). As DNA, the CDR3 is TGTGCCAGTAGTAAAAGACAGGGGGCGAATGGCTACACCTTA. Translated, it gives CASSKRQGANGYTL.

This clonotype is medium-sized in the sample. J is TRBJ2-1 and V is TRBV20-1; D not certain. Trimming pared 6 bases from V and 4 bases from J, leaving 4 bases between. The CDR3 is 10 amino acids. The germline V gene has CDR1 DFQATT and CDR2 SNEGSKA (reference sequence). DNA for the CDR3: TGCAGTGCCTTTTACAATGAGCAGTTCTTC. Its translation is CSAFYNEQFF.

By share, this clonotype ranks as medium-sized. The chain employs TRBV6-1 and TRBJ1-6; maybe TRBD1 (5 bases). This CDR3 comprises 16 residues. V lost 7 bases and J lost 10, with 23 bases in between. Germline CDR1 is MNHNS and CDR2 is SASEGT. CDR3 in amino acids: CASTPGPAGPGSPLHF. The CDR3 DNA reads as TGTGCCAGCACACCCGGCCCAGCAGGGCCGGGATCACCCCTCCACTTT.

The chain links TRBV9 to TRBJ1-4; D unclear. The CDR3 runs 15 residues. The germline gives CDR1 SGDLS, CDR2 YYNGEE. V lost 3 bases to trimming and J lost 7 bases, with 16 bases between them. This CDR3 is CASSAMPVGFEKLFF. CDR3 DNA sequence: TGTGCCAGCAGCGCCATGCCCGTGGGGTTTGAAAAACTGTTTTTT.

This clonotype is medium-sized. The J gene is TRBJ2-1, the V gene TRBV29-1; 9 nucleotides match TRBD1. This CDR3 comprises 14 residues. Germline assignment: CDR1 SQVTM and CDR2 ANQGSEA. V was clipped by 7 bases and J by 3 bases; unmatched bases: 7. CDR3 sequence (DNA): TGCAGCGCCGAAGGGGACAGGGTCTACAATGAGCAGTTCTTC. As protein: CSAEGDRVYNEQFF.

The chain joins TRBV4-1 to TRBJ1-5, with unresolved D. Germline loops: CDR1 MGHRA, CDR2 YSYEKL. V gave up 8 bases and J gave up 5 bases, with 16 bases separating them. The CDR3 spans 14 residues. CDR3 residues: CASRRPGGYQPQHF. The CDR3 DNA follows: TGCGCCAGCCGCCGCCCGGGAGGGTATCAGCCCCAGCATTTT.

Turning to this clonotype: This could be a read error, since a much larger clone is one nucleotide away. V usage is TRBV6-1 and J usage is TRBJ1-6; the match to TRBD1 covers 9 bases. This CDR3 has 17 amino acids. Trimming cost V 2 bases and J 11 bases; bases outside gene matches: 13. Per germline, CDR1 MNHNS and CDR2 SASEGT. The DNA for the CDR3 is TGTGCCAGCAGTGAACCCTGGTGGACAGGGGCAGTTACACCCCTCCACTTT. Amino acid sequence: CASSEPWWTGAVTPLHF.

As regards this clonotype: A clone one base away is much larger, so this may be a read error. V gene TRBV3-1 combines with J gene TRBJ1-1, with a tentative D call TRBD1 (5 bases). The CDR3 contains 13 residues. The germline V and J ends were trimmed by 4 bases and 5 bases, with 11 bases remaining between them. Germline V lookup: CDR1 LGHDT, CDR2 YNNKEL (reference sequence). The CDR3 DNA sequence: TGTGCCAGCAGCCTGGACATGGGGACTGAAGCTTTCTTT. Encoded protein: CASSLDMGTEAFF.

The CDR3 sequence: CASSAMHGGFEKLFF. The CDR3, as DNA: TGTGCCAGCAGCGCCATGCACGGGGGGTTTGAAAAACTGTTTTTT. V gene TRBV9 combines with J gene TRBJ1-4, with a tentative D call TRBD1 (5 bases). CDR1 is SGDLS, CDR2 YYNGEE, per germline. Trimming pared 3 bases from V and 7 bases from J, leaving 16 bases between. The length of the CDR3 is 15 residues.

This chain uses TRBV3-1 with TRBJ2-5; D not resolved. Trimming shortened V by 4 bases and J by 1 base, and 1 base separated the two germline ends. The CDR3 contains 11 residues. Per germline, CDR1 LGHDT and CDR2 YNNKEL (reference sequence). This chain's CDR3 is CASSRQETQYF. For the CDR3, the DNA is TGTGCCAGCAGCCGCCAAGAGACCCAGTACTTC.

By share, this clonotype counts as medium-sized. The rearrangement uses TRBV9 and TRBJ1-2; 9 bases are a match to TRBD1. CDR1 is SGDLS, CDR2 YYNGEE, per germline. The trim removed 3 bases at V and 4 bases at J, leaving 10 bases unmatched. The length of the CDR3 is 16 residues. CDR3 DNA sequence: TGTGCCAGCAGCGAGAACAGGGGGCGAACCCGCTATGGCTACACCTTC. It yields the protein CASSENRGRTRYGYTF.

This clonotype was recorded only once. This clone may be a read error of a much larger clone one base away. The chain combines TRBV7-2 with TRBJ2-1, with D maybe TRBD2 (6 bases). The CDR3 contains 15 residues. Trimming took off 3 bases at V and 7 bases at J, with 16 bases between the two ends. The germline V gene encodes CDR1 SGHTA and CDR2 FQGNSA. DNA for the CDR3: TGTGCCAGCAGCTTGTCGATCGGGGGAAGTAATGAGCAGTTCTTC. Residues: CASSLSIGGSNEQFF.

This clonotype is medium-sized within its sample. This chain links TRBV5-1 with TRBJ2-2; 9 bases line up with TRBD2. Germline CDR1 is SGHRS and CDR2 is YFSETQ. The CDR3 is made up of 16 amino acids. After removal of 3 bases from V and 3 bases from J, the junction contained 6 bases not matched to a gene. The CDR3 nucleotides are TGCGCCAGCAGCTCACGTGGCGGGGGGGACACCGGGGAGCTGTTTTTT. This codes for CASSSRGGGDTGELFF.

By sample share, this clonotype is medium-sized (0.01 to 0.1%). The CDR3 bases are TGTGCCAGCTCACGCTCAGACAGGGACGAGCAGTACTTC. This codes for CASSRSDRDEQYF. V gene TRBV18 combines with J gene TRBJ2-7; 7 positions match TRBD1. The CDR3 is 13 amino acids. The germline CDR1 and CDR2 sequences are KGHSH and LQKENI. V lost 4 bases to trimming and J lost 5 bases; unmatched junction nucleotides: 5.